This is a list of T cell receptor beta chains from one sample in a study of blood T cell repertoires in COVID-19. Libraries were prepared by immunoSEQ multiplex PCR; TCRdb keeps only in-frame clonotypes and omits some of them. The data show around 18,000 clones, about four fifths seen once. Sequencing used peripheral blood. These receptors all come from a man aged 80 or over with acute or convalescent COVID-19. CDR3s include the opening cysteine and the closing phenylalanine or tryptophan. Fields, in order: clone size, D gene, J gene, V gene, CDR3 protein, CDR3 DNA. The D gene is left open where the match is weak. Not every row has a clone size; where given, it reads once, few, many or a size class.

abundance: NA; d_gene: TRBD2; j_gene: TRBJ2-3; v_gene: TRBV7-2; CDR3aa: CASSLEASGGASSDTQYF; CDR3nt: TGTGCCAGCAGCTTAGAGGCTAGCGGGGGGGCCTCGTCGGATACGCAGTATTTT
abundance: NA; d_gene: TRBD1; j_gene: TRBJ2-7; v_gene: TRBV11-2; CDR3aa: CASSLSRDRGDSYEQYF; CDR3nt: TGTGCCAGCAGCTTAAGCCGGGACAGGGGCGACTCCTACGAGCAGTACTTC
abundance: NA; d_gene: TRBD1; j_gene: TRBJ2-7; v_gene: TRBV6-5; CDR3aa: CASSSGTGALSYEQYF; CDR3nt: TGTGCCAGCAGTTCCGGGACAGGGGCCCTCTCCTACGAGCAGTACTTC
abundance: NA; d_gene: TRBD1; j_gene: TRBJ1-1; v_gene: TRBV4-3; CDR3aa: CASSQGGMRTGGTEAFF; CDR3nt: TGCGCCAGCAGCCAAGGGGGTATGAGGACAGGGGGCACTGAAGCTTTCTTT
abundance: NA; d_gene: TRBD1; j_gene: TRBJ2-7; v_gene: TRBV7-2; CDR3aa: CASSNYGTGAYEQYF; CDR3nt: TGTGCCAGCAGCAATTACGGGACAGGGGCGTATGAGCAGTACTTC
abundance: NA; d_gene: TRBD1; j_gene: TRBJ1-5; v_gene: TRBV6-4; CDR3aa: CASSEGRGQGPLNQPQHF; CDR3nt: TGTGCCAGCAGTGAAGGTAGAGGACAGGGGCCACTGAATCAGCCCCAGCATTTT
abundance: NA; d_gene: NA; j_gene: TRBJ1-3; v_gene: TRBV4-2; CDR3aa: CASSQATDSGNTIYF; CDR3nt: TGTGCCAGCAGCCAAGCGACAGACTCTGGAAACACCATATATTTT
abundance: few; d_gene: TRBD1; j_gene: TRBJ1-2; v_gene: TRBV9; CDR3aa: CASSVAPQGAGYGYTF; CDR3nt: TGTGCCAGCAGCGTAGCCCCACAGGGGGCGGGTTATGGCTACACCTTC
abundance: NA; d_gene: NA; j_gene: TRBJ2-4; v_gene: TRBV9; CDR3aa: CASSPGTLKNIQYF; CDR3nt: TGTGCCAGCAGCCCCGGGACATTAAAAAACATTCAGTACTTC
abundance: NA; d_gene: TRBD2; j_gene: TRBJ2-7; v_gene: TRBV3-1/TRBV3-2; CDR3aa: CASSETSGGPYEQYF; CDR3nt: TGTGCCAGCAGCGAGACTAGCGGGGGGCCCTACGAGCAGTACTTC
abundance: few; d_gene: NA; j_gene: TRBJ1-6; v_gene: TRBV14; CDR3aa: CASSQESGRGNSPLHF; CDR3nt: TGTGCCAGCAGCCAAGAATCCGGCAGGGGTAATTCACCCCTCCACTTT
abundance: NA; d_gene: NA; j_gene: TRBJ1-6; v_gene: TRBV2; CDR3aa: CASSERGDGSPLHF; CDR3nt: TGTGCCAGCAGTGAACGGGGGGATGGGTCACCCCTCCACTTT
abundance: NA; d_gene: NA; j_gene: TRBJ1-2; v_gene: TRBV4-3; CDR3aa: CASGKAQGNYGYTF; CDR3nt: TGCGCCAGCGGAAAAGCGCAGGGAAACTATGGCTACACCTTC
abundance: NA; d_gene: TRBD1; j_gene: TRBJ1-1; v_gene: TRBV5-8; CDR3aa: CASNVQTGEAFF; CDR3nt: TGTGCCAGCAACGTCCAGACAGGGGAAGCTTTCTTT
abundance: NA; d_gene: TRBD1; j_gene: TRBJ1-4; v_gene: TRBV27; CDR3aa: CASSLGQYNEKLFF; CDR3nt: TGTGCCAGCAGTTTGGGACAGTATAATGAAAAACTGTTTTTT
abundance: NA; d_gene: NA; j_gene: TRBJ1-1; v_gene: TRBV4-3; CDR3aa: CASSQSLNTEAFF; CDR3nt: TGCGCCAGCAGCCAAAGCCTGAACACTGAAGCTTTCTTT
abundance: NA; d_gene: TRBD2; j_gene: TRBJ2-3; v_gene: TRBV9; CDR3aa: CASSPAGGLKDTQYF; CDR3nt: TGTGCCAGCAGCCCCGCGGGGGGCCTTAAAGATACGCAGTATTTT
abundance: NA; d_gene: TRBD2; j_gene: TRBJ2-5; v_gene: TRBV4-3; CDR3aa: CASSQRTSSRETQYF; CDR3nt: TGCGCCAGCAGCCAAAGGACTAGCAGCCGGGAGACCCAGTACTTC
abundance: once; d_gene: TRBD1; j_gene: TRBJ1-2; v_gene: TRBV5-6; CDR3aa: CASSKQGAQYYTF; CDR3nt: TGTGCCAGCAGCAAACAGGGGGCGCAGTACTACACCTTC
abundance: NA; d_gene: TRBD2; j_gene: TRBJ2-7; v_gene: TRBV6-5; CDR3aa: CASSSSGGYEQYF; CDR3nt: TGTGCCAGCAGTTCTAGCGGGGGATACGAGCAGTACTTC
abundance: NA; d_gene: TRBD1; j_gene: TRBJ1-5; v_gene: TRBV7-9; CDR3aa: CASSLYRGQGFQPQHF; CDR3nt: TGTGCCAGCAGCTTATATCGGGGACAGGGGTTTCAGCCCCAGCATTTT
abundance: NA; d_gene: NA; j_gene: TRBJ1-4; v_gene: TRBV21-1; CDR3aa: CASSNLPGQGREKLFF; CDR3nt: TGTGCCAGCAGCAACCTACCGGGACAGGGGAGGGAAAAACTGTTTTTT
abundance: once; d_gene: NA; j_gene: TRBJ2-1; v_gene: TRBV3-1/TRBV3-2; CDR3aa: CASSSGSYYNEQFF; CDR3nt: TGTGCCAGCAGCTCCGGGTCCTATTACAATGAGCAGTTCTTC
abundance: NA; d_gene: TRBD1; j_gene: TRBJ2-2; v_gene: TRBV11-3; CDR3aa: CASSIGTANTGELFF; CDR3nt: TGTGCCAGCAGCATCGGGACAGCGAACACCGGGGAGCTGTTTTTT
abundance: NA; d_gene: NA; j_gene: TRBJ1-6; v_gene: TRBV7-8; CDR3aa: CASSTPGARGNSPLHF; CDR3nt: TGTGCCAGCAGCACTCCGGGAGCTCGGGGTAATTCACCCCTCCACTTT
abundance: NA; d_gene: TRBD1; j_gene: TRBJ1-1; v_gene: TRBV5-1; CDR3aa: CASRTGEVNTEAFF; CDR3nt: TGCGCCAGCAGAACAGGGGAAGTGAACACTGAAGCTTTCTTT
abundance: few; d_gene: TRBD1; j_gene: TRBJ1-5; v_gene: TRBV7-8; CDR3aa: CASSSSGQINQPQHF; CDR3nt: TGTGCCAGCAGCTCTTCGGGACAGATCAATCAGCCCCAGCATTTT
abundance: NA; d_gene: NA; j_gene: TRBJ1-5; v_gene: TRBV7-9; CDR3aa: CASSFNNQPQHF; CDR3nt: TGTGCCAGCAGCTTTAACAATCAGCCCCAGCATTTT
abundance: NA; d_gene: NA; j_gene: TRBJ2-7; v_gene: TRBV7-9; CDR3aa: CASSLQENSYEQYF; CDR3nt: TGTGCCAGCAGCCTCCAGGAAAATTCCTACGAGCAGTACTTC
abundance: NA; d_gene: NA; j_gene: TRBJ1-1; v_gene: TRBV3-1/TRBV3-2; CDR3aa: CASSQGGRTEAFF; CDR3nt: TGTGCCAGCAGCCAAGGGGGGCGGACTGAAGCTTTCTTT
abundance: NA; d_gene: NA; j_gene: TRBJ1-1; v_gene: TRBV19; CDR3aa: CASSTTGRMNTEAFF; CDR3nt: TGTGCCAGTAGTACAACAGGACGAATGAACACTGAAGCTTTCTTT
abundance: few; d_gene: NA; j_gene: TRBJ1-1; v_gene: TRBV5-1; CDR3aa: CASSPGRGMNTEAFF; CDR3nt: TGCGCCAGCAGCCCGGGGAGGGGAATGAACACTGAAGCTTTCTTT
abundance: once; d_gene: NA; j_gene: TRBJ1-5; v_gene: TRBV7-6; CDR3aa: CASSLGGSGLNQPQHF; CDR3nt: TGTGCCAGCAGCTTAGGCGGGTCAGGCCTCAATCAGCCCCAGCATTTT
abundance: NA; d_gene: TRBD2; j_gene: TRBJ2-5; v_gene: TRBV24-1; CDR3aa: CATSGGTSEYQETQYF; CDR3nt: TGTGCCACCAGTGGGGGGACTAGCGAGTACCAAGAGACCCAGTACTTC
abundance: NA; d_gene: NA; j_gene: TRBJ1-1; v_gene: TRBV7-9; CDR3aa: CASSLPGHMNTEAFF; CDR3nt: TGTGCCAGCAGCTTGCCAGGGCACATGAACACTGAAGCTTTCTTT
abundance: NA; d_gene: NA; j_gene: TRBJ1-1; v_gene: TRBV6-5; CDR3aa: CASSTQENAFF; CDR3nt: TGTGCCAGCAGTACACAGGAAAATGCTTTCTTT
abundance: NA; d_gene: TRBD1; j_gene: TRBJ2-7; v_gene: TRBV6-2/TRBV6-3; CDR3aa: CASSNGPGQSSYEQYF; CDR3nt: TGTGCCAGCAGCAATGGCCCGGGACAGAGCTCCTACGAGCAGTACTTC
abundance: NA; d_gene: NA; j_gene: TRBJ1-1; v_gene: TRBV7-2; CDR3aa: CASSTWEGTEAFF; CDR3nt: TGTGCCAGCAGCACCTGGGAGGGCACTGAAGCTTTCTTT
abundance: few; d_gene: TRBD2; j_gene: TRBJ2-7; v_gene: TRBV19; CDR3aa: CASSIDPGRAYEQYF; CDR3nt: TGTGCCAGTAGTATAGATCCCGGGAGGGCCTACGAGCAGTACTTC
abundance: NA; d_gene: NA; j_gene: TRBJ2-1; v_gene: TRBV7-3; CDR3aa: CASSALKGSYNEQFF; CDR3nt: TGTGCCAGCAGCGCCCTTAAGGGGTCCTACAATGAGCAGTTCTTC
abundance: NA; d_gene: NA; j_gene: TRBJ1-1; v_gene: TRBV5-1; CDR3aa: CASSLRGGLNAEAFF; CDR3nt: TGCGCCAGCAGCTTAAGGGGTGGCCTGAACGCTGAAGCTTTCTTT
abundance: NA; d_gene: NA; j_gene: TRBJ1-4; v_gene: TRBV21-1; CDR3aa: CASSKVQGANDHEKLFF; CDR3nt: TGTGCCAGCAGCAAAGTTCAGGGGGCCAACGACCATGAAAAACTGTTTTTT
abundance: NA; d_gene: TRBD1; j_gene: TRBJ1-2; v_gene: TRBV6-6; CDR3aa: CASRHRDRDGYTF; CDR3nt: TGTGCCAGCAGGCACCGGGACAGGGATGGCTACACCTTC
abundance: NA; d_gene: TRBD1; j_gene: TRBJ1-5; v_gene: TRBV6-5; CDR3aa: CATTPGTGGQPQHF; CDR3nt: TGTGCCACTACCCCGGGGACAGGGGGTCAGCCCCAGCATTTT
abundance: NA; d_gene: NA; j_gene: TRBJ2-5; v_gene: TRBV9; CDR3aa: CASSVVGKETQYF; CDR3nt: TGTGCCAGCAGCGTAGTCGGGAAAGAGACCCAGTACTTC
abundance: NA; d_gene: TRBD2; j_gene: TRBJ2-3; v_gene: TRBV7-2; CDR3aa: CASSLGVSGGTDTQYF; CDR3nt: TGTGCCAGCAGCTTAGGAGTTAGCGGGGGCACAGATACGCAGTATTTT
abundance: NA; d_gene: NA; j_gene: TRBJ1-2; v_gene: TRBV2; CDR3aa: CASSERREGYTF; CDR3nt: TGTGCCAGCAGTGAAAGGAGGGAGGGCTACACCTTC
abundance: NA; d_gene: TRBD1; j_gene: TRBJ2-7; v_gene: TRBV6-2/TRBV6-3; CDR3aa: CASSYTGTGGNEQYF; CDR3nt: TGTGCCAGCAGTTATACCGGGACAGGGGGCAACGAGCAGTACTTC
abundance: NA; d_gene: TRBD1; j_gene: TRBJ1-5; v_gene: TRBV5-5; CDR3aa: CASSLVSGGASGPQHF; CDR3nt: TGTGCCAGCAGCTTGGTTTCAGGGGGCGCGTCAGGGCCCCAGCATTTT